What follows is one TCR beta chain and its context. Sorted-subset replicate PCR reactions were performed with around 200 ng DNA, corresponding to 30,000 or so T cell genomes. Sequencing was performed with immunoSEQ multiplex PCR; in TCRdb, only in-frame clones are kept and a portion is missing. The sample yields some 1.4 million clones, roughly 97% seen once. A CD45RA-negative memory subset and a CD45RA+ naive subset were separated from the CD4+ cells. Germline V gives CDR1 SGHDN, CDR2 FVKESK. There are 16 residues in the CDR3. V lost 4 bases and J lost 1, with 14 bases in between. This entry belongs to a study of shared clonotypes between healthy human individuals. Study context: CD4 naive and CD4 memory each took three plates per donor, while CD8 naive took two and CD8 memory one.

The V gene is TRBV14, the J gene TRBJ1-5; D is uncertain. The sequence was collected from a man aged 25 to 40 in good health. Material for sequencing was naive CD4+ T cells sorted from blood. This sample's subset: CD45RA+ positively selected. The CDR3, as DNA: TGTGCCAGCAGCCCCTCGGGAGTACAAAGCAATCAGCCCCAGCATTTT. It is translated as CASSPSGVQSNQPQHF.